The subject of this entry is one TCR beta chain. These data come from a study of blood T cell repertoires in COVID-19. Study at large: COVID-19 samples collected from the United States, Italy and Spain covered acute and convalescent phases. T cells, B-cell-depleted T cells, or PBMCs provided the cDNA or gDNA that served as material.

This CDR3 contains 12 residues. The germline V gene has CDR1 MDHEN and CDR2 SYDVKM. In the original processing: Estimated nucleated cell counts came from reference gene primer amplification. The protocol was immunoSEQ multiplex PCR, while the TCRdb copy is restricted to in-frame clones and leaves out a portion. That table furnishes V, J and clone size, whereas the DNA furnished D and trimming. This sample has under 200,000 clones, with 85% found just once. The source is a woman over 75 with acute or convalescent COVID-19. Specimen: peripheral blood. The gene calls are TRBV28 and TRBJ1-4; 7 nucleotides match TRBD1. This CDR3 is CVTGATNEKLFF. Written as DNA, the CDR3 is TGTGTCACAGGGGCAACTAATGAAAAACTGTTTTTT.